The table lists the clone carrying this TCR beta chain with a count of one. The antigen remains unidentified. The sample comes from a study of T cell responses to AZD1222 COVID-19 vaccine. Per the germline V gene, CDR1 is MNHEY and CDR2 is SVGEGT. Trimming removed 5 bases at V and 6 bases at J, with 17 bases between. The CDR3 sequence is 15 residues long. Clones were read by immunoSEQ multiplex PCR, and TCRdb kept only the in-frame ones, dropping some. Of roughly 160,000 clones listed, roughly 90% are singletons. Whole-study findings and limits: Only six AZD1222 recipients tested seropositive at baseline. Reports say nearly half of spike-specific TCRs go after unmutated variant regions.

The input for sequencing was peripheral blood, taken 28 days after the second AZD1222 dose. The TCR comes from an adult who received the AZD1222 COVID-19 vaccine. The chain recombines TRBV6-2 or TRBV6-3 with TRBJ2-1; D is perhaps TRBD2 (5 bases). CDR3 bases: TGTGCCAGCAGTACCCCCCGCGTCGCGGGCAATGAGCAGTTCTTC. Translating gives CASSTPRVAGNEQFF.